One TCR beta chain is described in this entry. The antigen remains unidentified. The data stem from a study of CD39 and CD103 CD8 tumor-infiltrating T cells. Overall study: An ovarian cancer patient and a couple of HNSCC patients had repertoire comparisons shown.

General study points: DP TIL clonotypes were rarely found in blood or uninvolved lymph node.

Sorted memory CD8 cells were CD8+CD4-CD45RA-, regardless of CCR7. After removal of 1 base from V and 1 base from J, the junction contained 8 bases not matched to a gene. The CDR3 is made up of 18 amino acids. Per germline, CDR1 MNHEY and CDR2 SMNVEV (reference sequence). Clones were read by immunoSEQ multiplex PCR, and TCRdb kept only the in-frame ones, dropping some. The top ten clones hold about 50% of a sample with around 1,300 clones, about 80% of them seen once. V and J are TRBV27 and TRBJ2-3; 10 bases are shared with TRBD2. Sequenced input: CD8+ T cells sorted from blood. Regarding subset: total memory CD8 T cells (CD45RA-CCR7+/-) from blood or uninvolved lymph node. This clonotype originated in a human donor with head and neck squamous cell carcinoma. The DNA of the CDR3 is TGTGCCAGCAGTTTATTATCGGCTAGCGGGGGACGCACAGATACGCAGTATTTT. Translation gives CASSLLSASGGRTDTQYF.